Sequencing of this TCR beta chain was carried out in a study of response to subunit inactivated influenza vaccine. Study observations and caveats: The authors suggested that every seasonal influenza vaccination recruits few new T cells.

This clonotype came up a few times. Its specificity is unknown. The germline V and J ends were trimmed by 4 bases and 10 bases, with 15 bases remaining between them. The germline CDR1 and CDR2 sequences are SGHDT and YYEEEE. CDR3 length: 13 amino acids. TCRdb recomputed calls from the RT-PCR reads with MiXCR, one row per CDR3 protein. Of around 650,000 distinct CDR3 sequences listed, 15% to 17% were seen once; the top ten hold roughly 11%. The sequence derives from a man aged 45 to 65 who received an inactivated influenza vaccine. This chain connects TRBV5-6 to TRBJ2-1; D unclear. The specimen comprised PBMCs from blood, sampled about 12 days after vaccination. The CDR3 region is CASSAALFGEQFF. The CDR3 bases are TGTGCCAGCAGCGCGGCCCTTTTTGGGGAGCAGTTCTTC.